This T cell receptor (beta chain) came from a study of cytomegalovirus exposure and HLA in healthy donors (TCRdb year 2017). Context from the whole study: In an earlier analysis of about 560 of the donors, less than 350 Gb of sequence data and 120 million or so unique TCR beta sequences from about 179 million T cells were reported. To decide whether each TCR beta V gene segment behaved as functional or pseudogenic, an earlier analysis of some 600 of the donors relied on high-throughput TCR beta sequencing. All discovery cohort repertoires had been generated using a single sequencing platform. The study combined high-throughput TCR immunosequencing, statistical association of individual TCRs with disease status, and machine learning to predict cytomegalovirus infection status. Among over 350 genotyped donors of the cohort, an average of roughly 240,000 unique TCR beta nucleotide sequences were sequenced per donor, around 20% of them non-productive. Donor age, sex, ethnicity and CMV serostatus were compiled together with the repertoire data. Of the roughly 400 genotyped donors, roughly 80% fell in the genetic ancestry cluster associated with self-reported Caucasian donors. In addition to the first cohort of approximately 670 subjects, a separate validation cohort of 120 different subjects was used. The number of donors typed differed by locus, with roughly 620-630 for A, B, C, DRB1 and DQB1, more than 500 for DQA1, 606 for DPA1, and around 460 for DPB1. Class I and class II HLA loci were covered by the typing at four-digit resolution. The study used immunosequencing to profile the T cell repertoires of several hundred subjects and linked those repertoires to cytomegalovirus serostatus. The later analysis used no new phenotypic data to find candidate immune exposures, relying instead on TCR beta sequences and their occurrence across donors. To study patterns of TCR occurrence, a later analysis re-analyzed previously published TCR beta repertoires from around 670 donors and added high-resolution HLA genotyping. An early release covering 500 to 750 HLA-typed donors comprised 300 to 350 gigabases of sequencing data and around 80 million unique TCR sequences. A later genetic analysis took genome-wide SNP genotypes for about three fifths of the 666 donors and used that subset as a discovery cohort. The aim of the study was to test whether cataloging public T cell receptors could identify signatures of past pathogen exposure. A few DR-DQ haplotypes were treated as single units for association and clustering because of strong linkage in the cohort.

Inclusive of the bounding cysteine and phenylalanine, the CDR3 is 13 residues long. Only the CDR3 DNA stays, 39 bases, in frame from base 1. The germline V gene (reference sequence) provides CDR1 MNHEY and CDR2 SMNVEV. V and J are trimmed by 2 bases and 6 bases, and the gene matches miss 3 bases of the junction. What the study reported, not specific to this receptor: A later genetic analysis associated a missense DCLRE1C variant with V-gene and J-gene trimming of TCR beta chains, and an independent cohort replicated the association. A later analysis reported that several top co-occurrence clusters appeared linked to parvovirus B19, influenza, CMV and Epstein-Barr virus. Because HLA typing was unavailable for some donors at each locus, only the typed subset was used in association tests. A later analysis found that HLA-associated TCR beta chains were more clonally expanded and had lower generation probabilities than equally common non-associated chains. A later analysis associated 16,951 TCR beta sequences with specific HLA alleles at a false discovery rate of 0.05. When HLA alleles, especially DR and DQ, strongly co-occurred, TCR associations were difficult to assign to individual alleles. Linkage disequilibrium might explain the correlated functional status among segregating V segments, but an unknown experimental factor could not be ruled out. Roughly uniform sequencing depth across donors was assumed in presence/absence analyses, although this assumption may not hold. A further reported finding was that TCR beta sequences accurately predicted the HLA-A and HLA-B alleles for most subjects in the first cohort. The cohort was sequenced for TCR beta chains only, and without alpha or paired-chain data the features that could be detected were limited. In an earlier analysis of about 600 of the donors, most TCR beta V segments appeared in productive rearrangements about 87% or about 30% of the time, broadly matching IMGT annotations. It was suggested by the authors that the approach could potentially be generalized to other disease states and immunological phenotypes. Most TCR sequences were observed very rarely across donors, whereas some public TCRs were present in many individuals. A later analysis found that TCR association rates varied across HLA loci, with DRB1 alleles showing the most associated TCRs and HLA-C alleles the fewest. Compared with the roughly 700-donor mean, donors in an Asian-associated ancestry cluster had fewer N-insertions in productive TCRs, according to a later genetic analysis. The 87-base-pair reads could not distinguish some IMGT-functional V segments, including TRBV6-2 and TRBV6-3, so those segments were excluded. Most CMV-associated TCR beta chains appeared to be HLA-restricted in a later analysis, and the HLA associations seemed to be driven largely by CMV exposure. A cluster of highly shared sequence variants was judged likely to be a technical artifact of the sequencing pipeline. About 15 rarely observed V segments, including chromosome 9 orphons, were excluded from the earlier analysis of 550 to 700 of the donors because counts were too low. The study listed around 160 TCR beta chains as associated with cytomegalovirus. In vitro tests confirmed that three of the cytomegalovirus-associated TCR beta chains recognize cytomegalovirus antigens. The classifier was reported to diagnose cytomegalovirus status with high specificity and sensitivity in both the original and validation cohorts. For the cohort, immune exposure information was limited to CMV serostatus.

Receptors were amplified or captured by the immunoSEQ multiplex PCR assay. For the multiplex PCR, a mixture combining 60 forward primers for TCR Vbeta segments and 13 reverse primers for TCR Jbeta segments was used. The CDR3 region of rearranged TCR beta genes was amplified from genomic DNA with a multiplex PCR assay. The Illumina HiSeq System was used to sequence the amplified TCR beta libraries as 87-base-pair reads. The study's processing was this. In a later analysis, 80 million or so unique TCR beta chains were counted across the 500 to 850 repertoires, and approximately 11 million of these chains were shared by at least two donors. Raw reads were error-corrected and collapsed into unique sequences with a nearest-neighbor algorithm that merged closely related sequences to remove PCR and sequencing errors. Alignment of CDR3 sequences to IMGT reference sequences was used to assign V, D and J gene segments. Each retained sequence needed at least a six-nucleotide match to both a V gene segment and a J gene segment. Rearrangements were classified as productive when the CDR3 lacked stop codons and remained in frame with V and J, and all other rearrangements were classified as non-productive. Following IMGT convention, CDR3 was defined as the stretch from the second conserved V-encoded cysteine to the conserved J-encoded phenylalanine. The earlier analysis of 500 to 650 of the donors excluded any sequence lacking an unambiguous match to a single V gene segment. In an earlier analysis of roughly 500 of the donors, V segments were called functional above 56.7% productive rearrangements and were called segregating when the between-donor standard deviation exceeded 5%. To diagnose cytomegalovirus status from the catalog of TCR beta chain sequences, a statistical classification framework was built. A later analysis assigned V and J genes by comparing TCR nucleotide sequences with IMGT/GENE-DB human TR gene sequences. In a later analysis, CDR3 sequences and most-parsimonious VDJ recombination scenarios were assigned using the TCRdist pipeline. In a later analysis, every TCR beta chain was defined by the combination of its CDR3 amino acid sequence and its V-gene family, and reads without a unique V-gene family were dropped. As a way to deal with suspected cross-contamination and a sequencing artifact, a later analysis dropped 450 to 700 nucleotide sequences that were highly shared and had low generation probability. In a later analysis, a clonal expansion index for each public chain was calculated from normalized within-repertoire ranks of inferred template counts. In a later analysis, generation probabilities were computed with a VDJ recombination model fitted to out-of-frame rearrangements, and the resulting probabilities were checked against IGoR. A later analysis scored TCR-TCR, TCR-HLA and TCR-CMV co-occurrence with hypergeometric tests, applying a repertoire-size bias correction to TCR pairs. To estimate false discovery rates, a later analysis permuted the HLA or CMV assignments 20 times. In a later analysis, co-occurring TCRs were grouped with DBSCAN, and TCRdist sequence similarity was added when clustering was performed within HLA-allele-positive subsets. For co-occurrence clustering, repertoires with fewer than 30,000 or more than 120,000 public chains were excluded, along with five repertoires with anomalous nucleotide sharing. TCRdb re-hosts the immuneACCESS table, in-frame sequences only. Its copies lack some clones; in the studies checked, an unresolved V gene accounts for under half of them, and the cause for the rest is not known. V and J calls and clone size are given by that table; D and trimming were obtained from the DNA. The sample table contains 170,000 or so clones; only one count was recorded for under 85% of them. The ten most abundant clones make up under 5% of the sample.

As for this clone: The antigen it recognizes is unknown. There are no base qualities to consult, and no much larger clone falls within one base.

The cohort was made up of approximately 670 healthy bone marrow donors. At the time of sampling, every cohort member was nominally healthy, though immune exposures that went unrecorded were likely present. The donor tested CMV seronegative, placing the donor among the roughly 350 seronegative members of the cohort. Each donor provided a peripheral blood sample, and peripheral blood mononuclear cells were used for TCR beta sequencing. Genomic DNA extraction from the blood cell samples was performed with the Qiagen DNeasy Blood Extraction Kit. The sequence derives from a man younger than 35 in good health and CMV-seronegative. The specimen was PBMCs. The chain is encoded by TRBV27 joined to TRBJ2-7; 8 central bases correspond to TRBD2. The nucleotide sequence reads as follows: TGTGCCAGCAGTTTAACGGGAGGGCTCGAGCAGTACTTC. Its protein product is CASSLTGGLEQYF.